One and the same sample provided the 17 T cell receptor beta chains below, sequenced in a study of T cell responses to AZD1222 COVID-19 vaccine. TCRdb's copy holds only in-frame clones and misses some; the assay was immunoSEQ multiplex PCR. The sample lists about 120,000 clones, 80% to 90% seen once, with 8.4% in the top ten. This material consisted of peripheral blood, taken on day 0 of AZD1222 vaccination. Receptors were obtained from an adult in good health.

Only one count was recorded for this clone. The V gene is TRBV5-4, the J gene TRBJ1-1; 8 bases fit TRBD1. The germline V gene encodes CDR1 SGHNT and CDR2 YYREEE (reference sequence). V lost 4 bases and J lost 1; bases outside the gene matches: 3. The CDR3 sequence is 14 residues long. The CDR3 nucleotides are TGTGCCAGCAGCCCAGGACAGGGGAACACTGAAGCTTTCTTT. Translating gives CASSPGQGNTEAFF.

The chain has TRBV13 and TRBJ2-7; D call uncertain. Germline assignment: CDR1 PRHDT and CDR2 FYEKMQ (reference sequence). The CDR3 contains 14 residues. V lost 3 bases and J lost 3, with 12 bases in between. CDR3 nucleotides: TGTGCCAGCAGCTTGAACCCGTCTGGCTACGAGCAGTACTTC. It codes for CASSLNPSGYEQYF.

The chain recombines TRBV11-2 with TRBJ1-2, with D uncertain. The germline V and J ends were trimmed by 3 bases and 0 bases, with 8 bases remaining between them. The CDR3 has 14 amino acids. Germline V gene sequence: CDR1 SGHAT, CDR2 FQNNGV. The CDR3 sequence is CASSFLDPNYGYTF. Here the CDR3 DNA reads TGTGCCAGCAGCTTCCTAGATCCTAACTATGGCTACACCTTC.

The rearrangement uses TRBV11-2 and TRBJ1-1; the match to TRBD1 covers 9 bases. This CDR3 has 13 residues. The V gene's germline CDR1 is SGHAT and CDR2 FQNNGV. V lost 6 bases and J lost 13; bases outside the gene matches: 12. In nucleotides, the CDR3 is TGTGCCAGCAGATACGTGGGGGACAGGGTGGATTTCTTT. Translated: CASRYVGDRVDFF.

This clone was detected once. The chain recombines TRBV6-5 with TRBJ1-6; no definite D call. The V gene's germline CDR1 is MNHEY and CDR2 SVGAGI. Deletions cut 1 base from V and 13 bases from J, with 8 bases between. The CDR3 has 12 residues. CDR3 coding DNA: TGTGCCAGCAGTTACTTGCAGGCCCCCCTCCACTTT. It is translated as CASSYLQAPLHF.

The chain joins TRBV9 to TRBJ1-2; weak D call: TRBD1 (6 bases). Trimming removed 4 bases at V and 2 bases at J, with 6 bases between. Germline V CDR1 and CDR2: SGDLS, YYNGEE. The CDR3 contains 12 residues. The CDR3: CASSTGNYGYTF. The CDR3 region has the DNA TGTGCCAGCAGCACAGGGAACTATGGCTACACCTTC.

The chain employs TRBV5-4 and TRBJ2-1; no firm D call. CDR3 size: 12 residues. Germline CDR1 SGHNT, CDR2 YYREEE (reference sequence). The germline V and J ends were trimmed by 4 bases and 6 bases, with 8 bases remaining between them. The CDR3 region is CASSAIGNEQFF. CDR3 DNA: TGTGCCAGCAGCGCAATAGGCAATGAGCAGTTCTTC.

This clone was observed once. This chain connects TRBV7-9 to TRBJ2-3; 8 bases map to TRBD2. Trimming removed 7 bases from V and 7 bases from J; junction bases left unmatched: 19. This CDR3 contains 17 residues. Germline V lookup: CDR1 SEHNR, CDR2 FQNEAQ (reference sequence). As DNA, the CDR3 is TGTGCCAGCAACCCCGCGGGGACTAGTAGGGGTATGAATACGCAGTATTTT. This codes for CASNPAGTSRGMNTQYF.

The rearrangement joins TRBV2 to TRBJ1-5; TRBD1 agrees at 8 bases. The V and J ends lost 4 bases and 2 bases, in that order; junction bases with no gene match: 4. The CDR3 runs to 15 residues. Germline V gene sequence: CDR1 SNHLY, CDR2 FYNNEI. The CDR3 here is CASSVQGARNQPQHF. The CDR3 region has the DNA TGTGCCAGCAGTGTTCAGGGGGCACGCAATCAGCCCCAGCATTTT. Using reference TRBV2 and TRBJ1-5 for the parts outside the CDR3, the full variable domain is EPEVTQTPSHQVTQMGQEVILRCVPISNHLYFYWYRQILGQKVEFLVSFYNNEISEKSEIFDDQFSVERPDGSNFTLKIRSTKLEDSAMYFCASSVQGARNQPQHFGDGTRLSIL.

This sequence joins TRBV21-1 and TRBJ2-3; the table's D gene call, TRBD1, was not cross checked with the DNA. TRBV21-1 is a pseudogene segment. The CDR3 runs to 15 residues. In DNA, the CDR3 is TGTGCCAGCAGCAAAGCGCTTGGGCTCACAGATACGCAGTATTTT. Amino acids: CASSKALGLTDTQYF.

This clone was recorded only once. The J gene is TRBJ2-1, the V gene TRBV2; 10 nucleotides line up with TRBD2. The CDR3 contains 14 residues. Germline CDR1 and CDR2: SNHLY and FYNNEI. V dropped 6 bases and J dropped 6; count of bases not matched to a gene: 5. CDR3 nucleotide sequence: TGTGCCAGCAGACTAGCGGGATTGGCCAATGAGCAGTTCTTC. Translation: CASRLAGLANEQFF. The full variable domain, in which reference TRBV2 and TRBJ2-1 provide the parts outside the CDR3, is EPEVTQTPSHQVTQMGQEVILRCVPISNHLYFYWYRQILGQKVEFLVSFYNNEISEKSEIFDDQFSVERPDGSNFTLKIRSTKLEDSAMYFCASRLAGLANEQFFGPGTRLTVL.

This CDR3 is CSASGQSSYNEQFF. In nucleotides, the CDR3 is TGCAGTGCTAGTGGGCAGAGCTCCTACAATGAGCAGTTCTTC. The rearrangement joins TRBV20-1 to TRBJ2-1; no firm D call. The CDR3 has 14 residues. V gave up 3 bases and J gave up 0 bases, with 9 bases separating them. CDR1 and CDR2 (germline): DFQATT, SNEGSKA (reference sequence).

The DNA of the CDR3 is TGTGCCAGCGGGGACAGGGCCAATGAAAAACTGTTTTTT. This sequence encodes CASGDRANEKLFF. The gene calls are TRBV27 and TRBJ1-4; 9 bases map to TRBD1. V was clipped by 8 bases and J by 5 bases; unmatched bases: 3. The CDR3 is 13 residues long. Germline V gene sequence: CDR1 MNHEY, CDR2 SMNVEV (reference sequence).

This clone has just a few counts. The chain joins TRBV7-9 to TRBJ2-2, with D possibly TRBD1 on 6 matching bases. Germline V gene data show CDR1 as SEHNR and CDR2 as FQNEAQ (reference sequence). V was trimmed by 5 bases and J by 0 bases, leaving 13 bases between them. CDR3 length: 16 residues. CDR3 nucleotides: TGTGCCAGCAGCAAGGACAGAACCGCGAACACCGGGGAGCTGTTTTTT. Translating gives CASSKDRTANTGELFF.

The chain uses TRBV10-3 and TRBJ1-1; 7 nucleotides agree with TRBD1. Germline CDR1 and CDR2: ENHRY and SYGVKD. The CDR3 covers 15 residues. Trimming removed 5 bases from V and 4 bases from J; junction bases left unmatched: 10. The CDR3 sequence is CAISPLDRPTTEAFF. Written as DNA, the CDR3 is TGTGCCATCAGTCCCCTGGACAGGCCTACCACTGAAGCTTTCTTT.

The chain has TRBV18 and TRBJ1-4, with a possible D match to TRBD1 (5 bases). CDR3 length equals 13 residues. Between the trimmed V and J ends, which lost 4 bases and 7 bases, there was a span of 10 bases. From germline, CDR1 is KGHSH and CDR2 LQKENI. CDR3 DNA: TGTGCCAGCTCACTCAGGGCCGGTGAAAAACTGTTTTTT. This gives the protein CASSLRAGEKLFF.

Here the CDR3 reads CASSLDRVYGYTF. The DNA for the CDR3 is TGTGCCAGCAGCTTAGACAGGGTCTATGGCTACACCTTC. The chain links TRBV7-2 to TRBJ1-2, with D perhaps TRBD1 (6 bases). The CDR3 runs to 13 residues. V lost 1 base and J 4 bases, leaving 7 bases between the germline ends. CDR1 and CDR2 from the germline V gene are SGHTA and FQGNSA.